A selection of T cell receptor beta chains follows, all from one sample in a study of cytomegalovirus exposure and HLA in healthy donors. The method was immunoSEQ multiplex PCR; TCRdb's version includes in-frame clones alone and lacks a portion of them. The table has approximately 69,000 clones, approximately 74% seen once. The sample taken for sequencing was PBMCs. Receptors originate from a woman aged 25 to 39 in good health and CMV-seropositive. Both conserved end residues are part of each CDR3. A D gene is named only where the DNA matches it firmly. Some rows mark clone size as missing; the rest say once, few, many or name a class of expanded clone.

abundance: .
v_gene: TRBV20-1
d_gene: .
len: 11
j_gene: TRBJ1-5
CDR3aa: CSARPGEPQHF
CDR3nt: TGCAGTGCTAGGCCGGGGGAACCCCAGCATTTT

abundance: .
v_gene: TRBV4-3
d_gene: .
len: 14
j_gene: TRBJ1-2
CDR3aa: CASSLGQYRDGYTF
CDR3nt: TGCGCCAGCAGCCTCGGACAGTACAGGGATGGCTACACCTTC

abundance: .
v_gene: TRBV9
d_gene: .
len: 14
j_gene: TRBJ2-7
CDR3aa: CASSAKDSPYEQYF
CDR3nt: TGTGCCAGCAGCGCAAAGGACAGTCCCTACGAGCAGTACTTC

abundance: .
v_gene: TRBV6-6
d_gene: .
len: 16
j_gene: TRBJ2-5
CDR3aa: CASSLAGGFVGETQYF
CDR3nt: TGTGCCAGCAGCCTGGCTGGGGGGTTCGTTGGAGAGACCCAGTACTTC

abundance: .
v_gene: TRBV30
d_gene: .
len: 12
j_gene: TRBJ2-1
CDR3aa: CAHLEETNEQFF
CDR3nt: TGTGCCCACCTGGAGGAGACCAATGAGCAGTTCTTC

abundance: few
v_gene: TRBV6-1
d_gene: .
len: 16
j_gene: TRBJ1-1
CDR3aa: CASSEDGGRTGTEAFF
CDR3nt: TGTGCCAGCAGTGAAGACGGGGGGCGAACAGGTACTGAAGCTTTCTTT

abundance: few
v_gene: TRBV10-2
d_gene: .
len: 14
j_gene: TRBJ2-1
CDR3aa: CASEPTASYNEQFF
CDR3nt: TGCGCCTCCGAACCCACAGCCTCCTACAATGAGCAGTTCTTC

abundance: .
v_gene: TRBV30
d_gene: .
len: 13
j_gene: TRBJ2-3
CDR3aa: CAWSGGYTDTQYF
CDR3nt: TGTGCCTGGAGTGGCGGATACACAGATACGCAGTATTTT

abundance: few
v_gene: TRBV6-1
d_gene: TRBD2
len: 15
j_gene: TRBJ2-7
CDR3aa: CASSALAGGSYEQYF
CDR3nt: TGTGCCAGCAGTGCCCTAGCGGGAGGCTCCTACGAGCAGTACTTC

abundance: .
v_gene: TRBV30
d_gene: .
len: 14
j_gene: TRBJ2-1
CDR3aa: CAWTLLDTYNEQFF
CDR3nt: TGTGCCTGGACCCTACTAGACACCTACAATGAGCAGTTCTTC

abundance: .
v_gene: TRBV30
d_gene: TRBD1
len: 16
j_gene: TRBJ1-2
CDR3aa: CAWSVGPAQGARGYTF
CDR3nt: TGTGCCTGGAGTGTAGGGCCGGCACAGGGGGCGAGGGGCTACACCTTC

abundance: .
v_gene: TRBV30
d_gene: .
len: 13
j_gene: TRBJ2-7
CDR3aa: CAWSLVIAGEQYF
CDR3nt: TGTGCCTGGAGTTTGGTAATAGCTGGCGAGCAGTACTTC

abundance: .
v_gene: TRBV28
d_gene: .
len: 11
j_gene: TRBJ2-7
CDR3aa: CASSNTGPEDF
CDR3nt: TGTGCCAGCAGCAACACCGGTCCCGAGGACTTC

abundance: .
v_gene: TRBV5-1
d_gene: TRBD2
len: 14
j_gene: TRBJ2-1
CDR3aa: CASSPTSSAYEQFF
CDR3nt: TGCGCCAGCAGCCCGACTAGCTCTGCCTATGAGCAGTTCTTC

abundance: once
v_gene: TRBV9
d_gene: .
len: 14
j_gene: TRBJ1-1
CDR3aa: CASSPRQANAEAFF
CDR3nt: TGTGCCAGCAGCCCTAGACAGGCTAACGCCGAAGCTTTCTTT

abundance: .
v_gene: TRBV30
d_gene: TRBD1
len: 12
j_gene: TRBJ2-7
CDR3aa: CAWGQGRYEQYF
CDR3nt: TGTGCCTGGGGACAGGGTAGATACGAGCAGTACTTC

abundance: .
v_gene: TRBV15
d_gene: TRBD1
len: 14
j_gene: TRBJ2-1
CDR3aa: CATSISTTGGEQFF
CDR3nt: TGTGCCACCAGCATAAGTACAACAGGGGGAGAGCAGTTCTTC

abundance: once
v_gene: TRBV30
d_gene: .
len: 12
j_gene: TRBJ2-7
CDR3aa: CAWSRGGREQYF
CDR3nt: TGTGCCTGGAGCAGAGGGGGTCGGGAGCAGTACTTC

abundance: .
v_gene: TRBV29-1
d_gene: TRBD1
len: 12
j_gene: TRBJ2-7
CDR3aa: CSVTGTGFDQYF
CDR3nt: TGCAGCGTGACCGGGACAGGATTTGATCAGTACTTC